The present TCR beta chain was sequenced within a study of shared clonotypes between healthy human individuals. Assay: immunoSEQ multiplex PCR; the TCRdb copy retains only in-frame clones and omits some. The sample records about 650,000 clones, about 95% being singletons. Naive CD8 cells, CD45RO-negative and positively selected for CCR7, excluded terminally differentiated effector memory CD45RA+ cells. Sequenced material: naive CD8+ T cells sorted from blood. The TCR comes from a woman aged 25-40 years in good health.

The CDR3 here is CASSEVPGSFGEQYF. The CDR3 DNA reads TGTGCCAGCAGTGAAGTGCCAGGGAGTTTCGGCGAGCAGTACTTC. The V and J genes are TRBV2 and TRBJ2-7; D possibly matches TRBD1 or TRBD2 (5 bases each). V was clipped by 1 base and J by 6 bases, with 16 bases between them. Germline CDR1 reads SNHLY; CDR2 reads FYNNEI. The CDR3 covers 15 residues.